This T cell receptor beta chain was sequenced for a study of blood T cell repertoires in COVID-19. Study as a whole: Both acute and convalescent COVID-19 samples were obtained from the United States, Italy and Spain.

Germline V gives CDR1 LNHDA, CDR2 SQIVND (reference sequence). The CDR3 has 14 residues. With 4 bases clipped from V and 6 bases from J, the junction kept 6 bases outside the gene matches. Method: immunoSEQ multiplex PCR; TCRdb's copy keeps in-frame clones and lacks some. The data contain approximately 98,000 clones, about 80% of them singletons. This receptor was taken from a man in his fifties or sixties with acute or convalescent COVID-19. Sequencing was done on a sample of peripheral blood. The chain is built from TRBV19 and TRBJ1-1, with TRBD1 matching over 9 bases. CDR3 amino acids: CASSTGQGGAEAFF. CDR3 in DNA: TGTGCCAGTAGTACGGGACAGGGCGGGGCTGAAGCTTTCTTT.